These 22 T cell receptor beta chains originate from one sample sequenced in a study of T cell responses to AZD1222 COVID-19 vaccine. TCRdb's copy holds only in-frame clones and misses some; the assay was immunoSEQ multiplex PCR. This sample has about 88,000 clones; 75% to 90% occur once, and the top ten carry 2% to 2.5%. This specimen was peripheral blood, taken on day 0 of AZD1222 vaccination. These receptor sequences come from an adult in good health.

The rearrangement links TRBV5-4 to TRBJ1-2; 9 bases agree with TRBD1. The V and J ends lost 4 bases and 0 bases, in that order; junction bases with no gene match: 7. This CDR3 region has 16 residues. Germline V gives CDR1 SGHNT, CDR2 YYREEE (reference sequence). CDR3 sequence reads: CASSAGTGPPNYGYTF. The CDR3 DNA sequence: TGTGCCAGCAGCGCCGGGACAGGGCCTCCTAACTATGGCTACACCTTC.

V is TRBV11-3 and J is TRBJ1-1; TRBD1 matches at 7 bases. This CDR3 spans 14 amino acids. The germline gives CDR1 SGHNT, CDR2 YENEEA. V lost 1 base to trimming and J lost 1 base; unmatched junction nucleotides: 0. The CDR3 DNA reads as TGTGCCAGCAGCTTAGGGACAGGGAACACTGAAGCTTTCTTT. Translated: CASSLGTGNTEAFF.

The CDR3 loop is CASSLGAADYQETQYF. The CDR3, as DNA: TGTGCCAGCAGCTTAGGAGCGGCGGATTACCAAGAGACCCAGTACTTC. V usage is TRBV11-3 and J usage is TRBJ2-5; D is possibly TRBD2 (5 bases). Trimming removed 1 base at V and 0 bases at J, with 12 bases between. Germline V gene lookup returns CDR1 SGHNT and CDR2 YENEEA. The length of the CDR3 is 16 residues.

The rearrangement joins TRBV6-5 to TRBJ2-1; no reliable D call. V lost 5 bases, J lost 1 base, and 12 bases lay in between. This CDR3 is 15 amino acids long. The V gene's germline CDR1 is MNHEY and CDR2 SVGAGI. CDR3: CASSQNGVSYNEQFF. The CDR3, as DNA: TGTGCCAGCAGTCAGAATGGGGTTTCCTACAATGAGCAGTTCTTC.

In this sample, this clone turned up a few times. The chain uses TRBV2 and TRBJ1-3, with D unclear. CDR1 is SNHLY, CDR2 FYNNEI, per germline. Deletions cut 3 bases from V and 0 bases from J, with 6 bases between. This CDR3 has 14 residues. The CDR3, as DNA: TGTGCCAGCAGTGAGGTCAGCTCTGGAAACACCATATATTTT. Its protein product is CASSEVSSGNTIYF.

V gene TRBV4-2 combines with J gene TRBJ2-1, with D possibly being TRBD2 (5 bases). The CDR3 contains 18 residues. V dropped 0 bases and J dropped 7 bases, with 22 bases sitting between them. Germline CDR1 reads LGHNA; CDR2 reads YNFKEQ. Here the CDR3 DNA reads TGTGCCAGCAGCCAAGATTTGCCAGCGGTTCAGCCCCCAAATGAGCAGTTCTTC. The encoded protein is CASSQDLPAVQPPNEQFF.

V is TRBV27 and J is TRBJ2-2; D gene unclear. The germline CDR1 and CDR2 sequences are MNHEY and SMNVEV (reference sequence). V was pared by 6 bases and J by 0 bases, with 11 bases between. The CDR3 loop spans 15 amino acids. This chain's CDR3 is CASRVYKANTGELFF. The CDR3 DNA follows: TGTGCCAGCAGAGTTTACAAAGCGAACACCGGGGAGCTGTTTTTT.

The rearrangement uses TRBV18 and TRBJ1-5; unclear D gene. CDR1 and CDR2 from the germline V gene are KGHSH and LQKENI. CDR3 length: 13 amino acids. Trimming cost V 3 bases and J 6 bases, with 9 bases left between them. The CDR3 spells CASSPSHGQPQHF. CDR3 bases: TGTGCCAGCTCACCGTCCCATGGTCAGCCCCAGCATTTT.

This chain links TRBV10-1 with TRBJ2-2; 14 positions match TRBD2. The junction had 7 bases not matched to a gene; V was cut back by 5 bases and J by 5 bases. This CDR3 region has 17 residues. Germline CDR1 and CDR2: WNHNN and SYGVQD (reference sequence). This chain's CDR3 is CASSPGTSGRGTGELFF. CDR3 coding DNA: TGCGCCAGCAGTCCAGGGACTAGCGGGAGAGGGACCGGGGAGCTGTTTTTT.

The V gene is TRBV30, the J gene TRBJ2-3; D remains unclear. The CDR3 length is 11 residues. V lost 0 bases and J 5 bases, leaving 3 bases between the germline ends. Germline values: CDR1 GTSNPN, CDR2 SVGIG (reference sequence). The chain's CDR3 is CAWSVIDTQYF. DNA for the CDR3: TGTGCCTGGAGTGTCATAGATACGCAGTATTTT. The variable domain in full, with the rest retrieved from reference TRBV30 and TRBJ2-3, is SQTIHQWPATLVQPVGSPLSLECTVEGTSNPNLYWYRQAAGRGLQLLFYSVGIGQISSEVPQNLSASRPQDRQFILSSKKLLLSDSGFYLCAWSVIDTQYFGPGTRLTVL.

This sequence joins TRBV2 and TRBJ2-1; maybe TRBD1 (6 bases). V lost 0 bases and J 0 bases, leaving 15 bases between the germline ends. The CDR3 has 18 residues. Germline CDR1 and CDR2: SNHLY and FYNNEI. DNA of the CDR3: TGTGCCAGCAGTGAAGCTGGGGGCTCGCACAGCTCCTACAATGAGCAGTTCTTC. It codes for CASSEAGGSHSSYNEQFF.

V gene TRBV21-1 combines with J gene TRBJ1-2; the table's D call, TRBD1, has no DNA check behind it. TRBV21-1 has pseudogene status. This CDR3 comprises 17 residues. The CDR3 sequence: CASSKESDRVFNYGYTF. The CDR3 DNA is TGTGCCAGCAGCAAAGAGTCAGACAGGGTGTTTAACTATGGCTACACCTTC.

The chain links TRBV6-5 to TRBJ1-4; the D is unclear. The CDR3 has 14 residues. V was clipped by 6 bases and J by 8 bases, with 16 bases between them. The germline gives CDR1 MNHEY, CDR2 SVGAGI. The DNA for the CDR3 is TGTGCCAGCAGCGCGAGAGAGGGCCTAGAAAAACTGTTTTTT. This encodes CASSAREGLEKLFF.

The genes are TRBV7-3 and TRBJ2-5; D is unclear. The germline V gene encodes CDR1 SGHTA and CDR2 FQGTGA. The CDR3 runs 13 residues. The germline V and J ends were trimmed by 2 bases and 5 bases, with 9 bases remaining between them. Here the CDR3 DNA reads TGTGCCAGCAGCTTATCCCAAGCGGAGACCCAGTACTTC. Translation gives CASSLSQAETQYF. Full variable domain (remainder filled in from reference TRBV7-3 and TRBJ2-5): GAGVSQTPSNKVTEKGKYVELRCDPISGHTALYWYRQSLGQGPEFLIYFQGTGAADDSGLPNDRFFAVRPEGSVSTLKIQRTERGDSAVYLCASSLSQAETQYFGPGTRLLVL.

This clone was detected only once. This chain joins TRBV19 and TRBJ1-5; D gene unclear. This CDR3 has 15 amino acids. Germline V CDR1 and CDR2: LNHDA, SQIVND (reference sequence). Trimming removed 5 bases at V and 7 bases at J, with 18 bases between. The CDR3 region has the DNA TGTGCCAGTAGTTTCAACGAGGGCCACGAGCAGCCCCAGCATTTT. Its translation is CASSFNEGHEQPQHF.

CDR3 DNA sequence: TGCGCCAGCAGGGCCCCGGGCTGGTCCTTCCCTGATTCTGGAAACACCATATATTTT. Translating gives CASRAPGWSFPDSGNTIYF. The chain employs TRBV10-2 and TRBJ1-3; D unresolved. The CDR3 covers 19 residues. V lost 6 bases to trimming and J lost 1 base, with 25 bases between them. Looked up from germline, CDR1 is WSHSY and CDR2 is SAAADI.

The V gene is TRBV7-9, the J gene TRBJ2-2; tentatively, D is TRBD2 (5 bases). Germline CDR1 reads SEHNR; CDR2 reads FQNEAQ (reference sequence). The CDR3 consists of 17 residues. The V end lost 2 bases, the J end lost 4 bases, and 17 bases lay between the germline ends. Here the CDR3 reads CASSLWFEIGGTGELFF. The CDR3 DNA sequence: TGTGCCAGCAGCTTATGGTTTGAGATAGGAGGCACCGGGGAGCTGTTTTTT.

This clone was observed a single time. The V gene is TRBV27, the J gene TRBJ1-2; 9 bases line up with TRBD1. The CDR3 contains 14 residues. The germline V gene encodes CDR1 MNHEY and CDR2 SMNVEV (reference sequence). V was clipped by 6 bases and J by 2 bases; unmatched bases: 4. The CDR3 DNA follows: TGTGCCAGCAGCGTAGACAGGGGGAACTATGGCTACACCTTC. It specifies CASSVDRGNYGYTF.

This CDR3 is CASSLDISYNSPLHF. In nucleotides, the CDR3 is TGCGCCAGCAGCTTGGACATCTCCTATAATTCACCCCTCCACTTT. The J gene is TRBJ1-6, the V gene TRBV5-1; D remains ambiguous. Germline CDR1 reads SGHRS; CDR2 reads YFSETQ. V lost 0 bases to trimming and J lost 0 bases, with 4 bases between them. This CDR3 is built from 15 residues.

The chain carries TRBV15 and TRBJ1-1; no clear D gene. This CDR3 region has 13 residues. The V gene's germline CDR1 is LNHNV and CDR2 YYDKDF (reference sequence). V lost 9 bases to trimming and J lost 5 bases, with 16 bases between them. Written as DNA, the CDR3 is TGTGCCACAACCAGGACCGGTGGGACTGAAGCTTTCTTT. This encodes CATTRTGGTEAFF.

A single count supports this clone. The chain uses TRBV30 and TRBJ2-1, with 7 bases fitting TRBD2. The J segment lost 5 bases and the V segment lost 0 bases, leaving 1 base of the junction unmatched. The germline gives CDR1 GTSNPN, CDR2 SVGIG (reference sequence). CDR3 length: 13 amino acids. The CDR3 here is CAWSVTSNNEQFF. The DNA for the CDR3 is TGTGCCTGGAGTGTGACTAGCAACAATGAGCAGTTCTTC.

The gene calls are TRBV15 and TRBJ2-7; 8 bases agree with TRBD2. The junction had 7 bases not matched to a gene; V was cut back by 0 bases and J by 6 bases. CDR3 size: 15 residues. Germline lookup yields CDR1 LNHNV and CDR2 YYDKDF (reference sequence). The CDR3 DNA is TGTGCCACCAGCAGAGATGTCCGGGAGGGCGTCGAGCAGTACTTC. It translates to CATSRDVREGVEQYF.